The entry below describes one TCR beta chain. This clonotype showed up many times. Its antigen is currently not known. Base quality data are lacking; no much larger clone is found one base away. In the ophthalmopathy patients, disease was moderately to severely active, with a Clinical Activity Score of 3 or more, a NOSPECS grade of 4 or more, and a duration of less than 3 months. The study excluded patients with uncontrolled infections, other autoimmune diseases, pregnancy or lactation. Diagnoses were established on the basis of clinical symptoms, serum thyroxine and TRAb, thyroid ultrasound, and orbital computed tomography. Ficoll-Paque density gradient centrifugation was used to isolate PBMCs from approximately 10 ml of fresh peripheral blood. Total RNA was extracted using Trizol reagent, and RNA quality was assessed on an Agilent 2100 Bioanalyzer. This sample is part of a study of T cells in Graves' hyperthyroidism and ophthalmopathy (dated by TCRdb to between 2019 and 2020). A note on the overall study: Peripheral blood was sampled at the time of initial diagnosis, prior to any treatment. After blood sampling, hyperthyroidism patients were treated with methimazole at a starting dose of 30 mg daily, and ophthalmopathy patients were treated with high-dose intravenous methylprednisolone. A discovery cohort of roughly 100 patients, fewer than 50 with Graves' ophthalmopathy and 55 to 60 with stable Graves' hyperthyroidism, was used to find distinguishing TCR V-J signatures. An independent validation cohort of under 20 hyperthyroidism patients and 17 patients who later progressed to ophthalmopathy tested prospective prediction of ophthalmopathy. In about 6 Graves' hyperthyroidism patients, the study also compared T-cell repertoires from thyroid tissue with T-cell repertoires from blood. TCR Vbeta CDR3 sequencing of 120 to 150 peripheral blood samples (around 45 ophthalmopathy, approximately 80 hyperthyroidism and about 17 progressor patients) is reported in the paper. The 100 or so discovery patients were divided at random into training and test sets in a 7:3 ratio. The research as a whole found: A model built on a 13 V-J signature distinguished ophthalmopathy from stable hyperthyroidism, reaching around 90% sensitivity and around 82% specificity in cross-validation and 80%/75% in testing. Most expanded thyroid clonotypes (frequency above 0.001) were also found in blood, which suggests that blood repertoires may mirror thyroid immune responses. Sample size was not statistically predetermined, and blinding of investigators to group allocation was not performed. In validation, the model predicted progression to ophthalmopathy a median of approximately 6.3 months before onset, with around 70% sensitivity and just under 75% specificity.

The TCR beta CDR3 regions were amplified from the RNA transcripts. A first-round RT-PCR of the TCR CDR3 used the HTBI primer set with the Qiagen OneStep RT-PCR kit. Libraries were constructed in a second round of multiplex PCR, after which size selection and purification were performed. Sequencing of the libraries was done on an Illumina HiSeq2000 using paired-end 100 bp reads. Concerning the study's data processing: SOAPnuke was used to process the raw data, throwing out any read that contained adapters or uncalled bases, had a mean Phred below 15, or lacked an exact constant-primer or identifier match. COPE v1.2.5 was used to merge high-quality paired reads, and clonotypes were defined as unique nucleotide sequences. MiTCR v1.1 was used to align the clonotypes against IMGT TRBV, TRBD and TRBJ reference segments. The analysis included only V-J combinations with a frequency above 0.0001, which together covered 98% to 99.2% of the repertoires. The TCS score was defined as F50 (clonal expansion) divided by E x V (chaos), with BLOSUM62-based TCRdist calculated between CDR3 peptides within each V-J. Welch's t-statistics and random forest reduced just over 500 V-J features to fewer than 15, which were used in a naive Bayes classifier (R e1071). TCRdb reprocessed the public reads (quality trimming at Q25 with fastp, clone calling with MiXCR) and kept in-frame beta chains. One record per CDR3 amino acid sequence lists the most common genes and DNA. What appears here as the V and J calls and clone size reflects TCRdb's work, not the paper's. The table for this sample lists around 600,000 distinct CDR3 sequences; approximately 15% of them were counted only once. The ten largest account for about an eighth of the sample.

This clonotype originated in a woman in her forties or fifties with Graves' ophthalmopathy. The specimen was blood.

The CDR3 protein sequence reads: CASSLAGPATEAFF. The DNA is TGTGCCAGCAGCTTAGCAGGTCCGGCCACTGAAGCTTTCTTT. This chain joins TRBV7-8 to TRBJ1-1; a confident D gene designation cannot be given. The trim is 0 bases for V and 4 bases for J, with a gap of 9 bases between the germline ends. The germline V gene encodes CDR1 SGHVS and CDR2 FQNEAQ. Measured from the cysteine to the phenylalanine, the CDR3 is 14 residues long. Solely the CDR3 DNA is kept, with 42 bases framed from the first base.